Presented here are 14 T cell receptor beta chains from one specimen sequenced in a study of blood T cell repertoires in COVID-19. TCRdb's table, derived via immunoSEQ multiplex PCR, lists solely in-frame clones and lacks some. This sample has approximately 190,000 clones, with approximately 79% found just once. Sequencing was carried out using peripheral blood. These receptors were taken from a man aged 25-40 years with active or convalescent COVID-19.

This chain connects TRBV23-1 to TRBJ2-7; possibly TRBD2 for D (5 bases). TRBV23-1 has ORF status, its function being uncertain. The CDR3 consists of 18 residues. Trimming cost V 2 bases and J 0 bases, with 20 bases left between them. The CDR3 loop reads CASSQPIPGVASSYEQYV. Here the CDR3 DNA reads TGCGCCAGCAGTCAACCCATCCCCGGGGTGGCTAGCTCCTACGAGCAGTACGTC.

The chain employs TRBV5-6 and TRBJ1-2, with 7 bases lining up with TRBD1. The CDR3 runs to 14 residues. Trimming took 4 bases from V and 4 from J; bases not matched to a gene: 7. CDR1 is SGHDT and CDR2 is YYEEEE in the germline V gene. The CDR3 bases are TGTGCCAGCAGCGACGACAGGGTAGGCTATGGCTACACCTTC. Translated, it gives CASSDDRVGYGYTF.

This chain connects TRBV3-1 (or the pseudogene TRBV3-2) to TRBJ2-1; 10 bases are shared with TRBD2. V lost 2 bases, J lost 15 bases, and 7 bases stayed unmatched. This CDR3 region has 13 residues. Looked up from germline, CDR1 is LGHDT and CDR2 is YNNKEL (reference sequence). CDR3 in amino acids: CASSQRSGGVPFF. The CDR3 coding sequence is TGTGCCAGCAGCCAAAGGAGCGGGGGGGTCCCGTTCTTC.

This chain connects TRBV9 to TRBJ2-3, with TRBD2 identical over 7 bases. Looked up from germline, CDR1 is SGDLS and CDR2 is YYNGEE. J gave up 5 bases and V 2 bases, and 5 bases lay outside the gene matches. This CDR3 has 14 amino acids. The CDR3 loop reads CASSVGRGRDTQYF. The CDR3 nucleotides are TGTGCCAGCAGCGTGGGGCGGGGGAGAGATACGCAGTATTTT.

J is TRBJ1-4 and V is TRBV6-6; the D gene is possibly TRBD1 (5 bases). The CDR3 runs to 14 residues. CDR1 and CDR2 (germline): MNHNY, SVGAGI (reference sequence). Trimming pared 2 bases from V and 4 bases from J, leaving 8 bases between. CDR3 sequence reads: CASSYGQGNEKLFF. The CDR3 nucleotides are TGTGCCAGCAGTTACGGGCAGGGTAATGAAAAACTGTTTTTT.

The chain has TRBV5-6 and TRBJ1-3, with 8 bases matching TRBD1. The CDR3 is 16 residues long. Trimming at V came to 4 bases and at J to 5 bases, leaving 11 bases not matched to a gene. The germline gives CDR1 SGHDT, CDR2 YYEEEE. The CDR3 DNA is TGTGCCAGCAGCCCGGGACCTACAGGGGGGAGAAACACCATATATTTT. It yields the protein CASSPGPTGGRNTIYF. Based on the CDR3 plus reference TRBV5-6 and TRBJ1-3, the full variable domain is DAGVTQSPTHLIKTRGQQVTLRCSPKSGHDTVSWYQQALGQGPQFIFQYYEEEERQRGNFPDRFSGHQFPNYSSELNVNALLLGDSALYLCASSPGPTGGRNTIYFGEGSWLTVV.

The chain joins TRBV5-1 to TRBJ1-2, with D possibly being TRBD1 (6 bases). This CDR3 contains 14 residues. Per germline, CDR1 SGHRS and CDR2 YFSETQ. V gave up 4 bases and J gave up 2 bases, with 12 bases separating them. For the CDR3, the DNA is TGCGCCAGCAGCCTACAGGGAGACAACTATGGCTACACCTTC. It specifies CASSLQGDNYGYTF.

The V call is TRBV5-4, the J call TRBJ2-7; TRBD1 matches 9 bases. V trimming: 3 bases; J trimming: 5 bases; junction bases outside the gene matches: 9. This CDR3 comprises 15 residues. In germline, CDR1 is SGHNT, CDR2 YYREEE (reference sequence). DNA of the CDR3: TGTGCCAGCAGCTGGGTCGGACAGGGGAAGAACGAGCAGTACGTC. It is translated as CASSWVGQGKNEQYV.

The rearrangement uses TRBV6-2 or TRBV6-3 and TRBJ1-6, with D uncertain. V was clipped by 1 base and J by 2 bases, with 15 bases between them. Germline loops: CDR1 MNHEY, CDR2 SVGEGT. This CDR3 has 18 amino acids. The CDR3 DNA reads as TGTGCCAGCAGTTACTATTCAGGAACTGGAACCTATAATTCACCCCTCCACTTT. It encodes CASSYYSGTGTYNSPLHF.

This sequence joins TRBV27 and TRBJ1-1; no reliable D call. The length of the CDR3 is 14 residues. The germline CDR1 and CDR2 sequences are MNHEY and SMNVEV (reference sequence). The germline V and J ends were trimmed by 6 bases and 5 bases, with 16 bases remaining between them. This CDR3 reads CASREGLAGTEAFF. The CDR3 DNA is TGTGCCAGCAGGGAAGGTCTAGCGGGGACTGAAGCTTTCTTT.

The chain couples TRBV7-2 to TRBJ2-2, with TRBD1 identical over 12 bases. J gave up 5 bases and V 8 bases, and 3 bases lay outside the gene matches. Per germline, CDR1 SGHTA and CDR2 FQGNSA. CDR3 size: 14 residues. The CDR3 sequence is CASRDRGPTGELFF. The CDR3 DNA reads TGTGCCAGCCGGGACAGGGGGCCAACCGGGGAGCTGTTTTTT. The full variable domain, rest sourced from reference TRBV7-2 and TRBJ2-2, is GAGVSQSPSNKVTEKGKDVELRCDPISGHTALYWYRQSLGQGLEFLIYFQGNSAPDKSGLPSDRFSAERTGGSVSTLTIQRTQQEDSAVYLCASRDRGPTGELFFGEGSRLTVL.

A few counts support this clone. CDR3 coding DNA: TGTGCCTGGAGGGCCTCCGTTGCGGGAGGCCACTACAATGAGCAGTTCTTC. The encoded protein is CAWRASVAGGHYNEQFF. The chain combines TRBV30 with TRBJ2-1; 8 bases align to TRBD2. CDR3 length: 17 amino acids. Unmatched junction bases numbered 13, after V lost 3 bases and J lost 3 bases. Germline CDR1 reads GTSNPN; CDR2 reads SVGIG (reference sequence).

This clone appeared once. This CDR3 reads CASSLDRFAGNTIYF. In nucleotides, the CDR3 is TGTGCCAGTAGTCTCGACAGATTCGCTGGAAACACCATATATTTT. The V and J genes are TRBV19 and TRBJ1-3; D is perhaps TRBD1 (5 bases). V lost 5 bases and J 2 bases, leaving 13 bases between the germline ends. The length of the CDR3 is 15 residues. CDR1 is LNHDA, CDR2 SQIVND, per germline (reference sequence).

In DNA form, the CDR3 reads TGTGCCAGCAGCAAAGGGGGGTGGCAGGGACAGGGTCGTGTTTTCGACTATGGCTACACCTTC. Amino acid sequence: CASSKGGWQGQGRVFDYGYTF. The chain uses TRBV21-1 and TRBJ1-2; the D call TRBD1 from the table was never checked on the DNA. TRBV21-1 represents a pseudogene. The CDR3 is 21 amino acids.